These 23 T cell receptor beta chains were all obtained from the same sample, sequenced in a study of tumor and adjacent non-tumor tissue in lung cancer. This sample's RNA came from whole unsorted tissue. A modified ARM-PCR protocol with three rounds of nested PCR amplified TCRbeta. TCRdb fed the multiplex PCR reads into MiXCR, producing one record per CDR3 protein. The sample lists 75,000 to 100,000 distinct CDR3 sequences, roughly 66% occurring once. Sequencing was performed on lung tumor tissue. The receptors here all came from a man in his 60s with non-small cell lung cancer.

A remark on this clonotype: A much larger clonotype is one base distant, so this may be a read error. The chain links TRBV5-1 to TRBJ1-1; D remains ambiguous. Trimming pared 0 bases from V and 0 bases from J, leaving 6 bases between. CDR1 is SGHRS, CDR2 YFSETQ, per germline. This CDR3 region has 14 residues. CDR3 coding DNA: TGCGCCAGCAGCTTGGGACTGTTGAACACTGAAGCTTTCTTT. This codes for CASSLGLLNTEAFF.

V gene TRBV7-2 combines with J gene TRBJ2-3, with 11 bases aligning to TRBD2. The germline gives CDR1 SGHTA, CDR2 FQGNSA. V was pared by 1 base and J by 11 bases, with 11 bases of the junction left unmatched. CDR3 length equals 16 residues. For the CDR3, the DNA is TGTGCCAGCAGCTTAGGAGTAGCGGGGGGGGAGATACAGCAGTATTTT. It specifies CASSLGVAGGEIQQYF. The variable domain in full, with the rest retrieved from reference TRBV7-2 and TRBJ2-3, is GAGVSQSPSNKVTEKGKDVELRCDPISGHTALYWYRQSLGQGLEFLIYFQGNSAPDKSGLPSDRFSAERTGGSVSTLTIQRTQQEDSAVYLCASSLGVAGGEIQQYFGPGTRLTVL.

This clonotype was counted once. This sequence may be a read error, since a much larger clone differs from it by one base. The chain is built from TRBV20-1 and TRBJ1-4; tentatively, D is TRBD1 (6 bases). Germline assignment: CDR1 DFQATT and CDR2 SNEGSKA (reference sequence). The CDR3 is 13 amino acids. Trimming removed 5 bases from V and 7 bases from J, with 14 bases in between. This CDR3 is CSARGTWVEKLFF. CDR3 coding DNA: TGCAGTGCTCGGGGGACATGGGTTGAAAAACTGTTTTTT.

A note on this clonotype: The junction departs from germline at one end; a sequencing error may be responsible. The J gene is TRBJ2-1, the V gene TRBV5-4; 13 bases are a match to TRBD2. The DNA end is more similar to TRBJ2-7, so the J call may be wrong. The CDR3 has 19 amino acids. Germline V gene data show CDR1 as SGHNT and CDR2 as YYREEE (reference sequence). CDR3 region: CASSQAVGGAWTSGSEQYF. As DNA, the CDR3 is TGCGCCAGCAGCCAGGCCGTGGGGGGGGCTTGGACTAGCGGGAGTGAGCAGTACTTC.

In DNA form, the CDR3 reads TGCAGTGCGACCCGGACACCCATGGACACTGAAGCTTTCTTT. Amino acids: CSATRTPMDTEAFF. The chain couples TRBV20-1 to TRBJ1-1, with D possibly being TRBD1 (5 bases). In germline, CDR1 is DFQATT, CDR2 SNEGSKA (reference sequence). Trimming removed 6 bases at V and 3 bases at J, with 17 bases between. CDR3 length: 14 amino acids.

In regard to this clonotype: Germline is not matched at one junction end, which may reflect a read error. The chain combines TRBV11-3 with TRBJ2-6; tentatively, D is TRBD1 (6 bases). Germline V CDR1 and CDR2: SGHNT, YENEEA. There are 15 residues in the CDR3. The CDR3, as DNA: TGTGCCACCAGCCAACAGGGTTATGGGGCCAACGTCATGACTTTC. This encodes CATSQQGYGANVMTF.

Points on this clonotype: A read error may produce the germline difference seen at one junction end. CDR3 in amino acids: CASIESLDSTYEQYF. The CDR3 DNA follows: TGTGCTAGCATTGAATCCTTAGACAGCACCTACGAGCAGTACTTT. This chain uses TRBV6-1 with TRBJ2-7, with a possible D match to TRBD1 (5 bases). This CDR3 is 15 amino acids long. The germline V gene encodes CDR1 MNHNS and CDR2 SASEGT.

V gene TRBV6-5 combines with J gene TRBJ2-3, with 13 positions matching TRBD2. V trimming: 4 bases; J trimming: 7 bases; junction bases outside the gene matches: 14. CDR1 and CDR2 (germline): MNHEY, SVGAGI. The CDR3 spans 18 residues. DNA of the CDR3: TGTGCCAGCAGTTTCTTCGGGACTAGCGGGATGCGCGCATATACGCAGTATTTT. Protein product: CASSFFGTSGMRAYTQYF.

Notes on this clonotype: A junction end diverges from the germline sequence, so it may reflect a read error. The chain employs TRBV5-1 and TRBJ2-5, with 7 bases identical to TRBD1. The CDR3 extends over 13 amino acids. Per germline, CDR1 SGHRS and CDR2 YFSETQ. CDR3 loop: CASAPTGEGIQYF. The CDR3 region has the DNA TGCGCCAGCGCACCTACAGGGGAAGGGATCCAGTATTTC.

Turning to this clonotype: This may be a read error: a much more frequent sequence differs by one nucleotide. V usage is TRBV20-1 and J usage is TRBJ1-1; D not certain. The germline V gene encodes CDR1 DFQATT and CDR2 SNEGSKA (reference sequence). CDR3 length: 15 amino acids. The CDR3 reads CNARDIGRANTEAFF. The CDR3 DNA follows: TGCAATGCTAGAGATATTGGGAGGGCCAACACTGAAGCTTTCTTT.

V gene TRBV12-3 or TRBV12-4 combines with J gene TRBJ2-7, with 8 bases matching TRBD2. J was trimmed by 2 bases and V by 3 bases; bases with no gene match: 0. The CDR3 contains 13 residues. The CDR3 DNA sequence: TGTGCCAGCAGTTTCGGGAGGGCCTACGAGCAGTACTTC. Protein: CASSFGRAYEQYF.

With respect to this clonotype: At one of its ends the junction is not consistent with the germline gene, which may arise from a read error. The rearrangement uses TRBV11-2 and TRBJ2-2, with D possibly matching TRBD1 (6 bases). Looked up from germline, CDR1 is SGHAT and CDR2 is FQNNGV. There are 14 residues in the CDR3. This CDR3 is CTSSSGQNTGELVF. CDR3 sequence (DNA): TGTACCAGCAGCTCAGGACAGAACACCGGGGAGCTGGTTTTT.

For this clonotype: The germline gene is not matched at one end of the junction; a read error may be the cause. The J gene is TRBJ1-2, the V gene TRBV11-3, with D possibly matching TRBD1 (6 bases). This CDR3 spans 15 amino acids. Germline assignment: CDR1 SGHNT and CDR2 YENEEA. CDR3 in amino acids: CVSSLGSGGDNGYTF. The DNA of the CDR3 is TGCGTCAGCAGCTTAGGGTCGGGGGGCGACAATGGCTACACCTTC.

The genes are TRBV12-3 or TRBV12-4 and TRBJ1-1; D is unclear. V was shortened by 9 bases and J by 9 bases, with 17 bases between the two germline ends. CDR3 length: 12 residues. The CDR3, as DNA: TGTGCCAGTAGTACTGGCTGGGATCAAGCTTTCTTT. It encodes CASSTGWDQAFF.

The chain couples TRBV20-1 to TRBJ2-1; perhaps TRBD1 as D (5 bases). Per the germline V gene, CDR1 is DFQATT and CDR2 is SNEGSKA (reference sequence). Trimming took off 7 bases at V and 4 bases at J, with 11 bases between the two ends. The CDR3 loop spans 12 amino acids. The CDR3 DNA follows: TGCAGTGTCAGCCGACAGTACAATGAGCAGTTCTTC. Its protein product is CSVSRQYNEQFF.

With regard to this clonotype: The junction departs from germline at one end; a sequencing error may be responsible. V usage is TRBV14 and J usage is TRBJ1-6, with a weak D call TRBD1 (6 bases). The CDR3 covers 15 residues. The V gene's germline CDR1 is SGHDN and CDR2 FVKESK. CDR3 protein: CVSSQDIQGDSPIHF. In DNA, the CDR3 is TGTGTAAGCAGCCAAGATATACAGGGAGATTCACCCATCCACTTT. Based on the CDR3 plus reference TRBV14 and TRBJ1-6, the full variable domain is EAGVTQFPSHSVIEKGQTVTLRCDPISGHDNLYWYRRVMGKEIKFLLHFVKESKQDESGMPNNRFLAERTGGTYSTLKVQPAELEDSGVYFCVSSQDIQGDSPIHFGNGTRLTVT.

This clonotype showed up many times. The V and J genes are TRBV5-1 and TRBJ2-5, with 8 bases matching TRBD2. Germline V CDR1 and CDR2: SGHRS, YFSETQ. The ends lost 1 base at V and 1 base at J; junction bases unmatched: 6. The CDR3 extends over 16 amino acids. The CDR3 nucleotides read TGCGCCAGCAGCTTGAATGTAGCGGGGCCCCAAGAGACCCAGTACTTC. Amino acid sequence: CASSLNVAGPQETQYF.

At least ten counts were recorded for this clonotype. J is TRBJ1-2 and V is TRBV6-1, with unresolved D. Germline-derived CDR1 and CDR2 are MNHNS and SASEGT. The CDR3 runs to 13 residues. Trimming took 0 bases from V and 4 from J, leaving 6 bases between them. The CDR3 spells CASSEAGVYGYTF. DNA of the CDR3: TGTGCCAGCAGTGAAGCTGGGGTCTATGGCTACACCTTC.

This clonotype was counted a few times. The V and J genes are TRBV4-3 and TRBJ2-1; 10 positions match TRBD2. The CDR3 consists of 15 residues. CDR1 is LGHNA, CDR2 YSLEER, per germline. The junction had 8 bases not matched to a gene; V was cut back by 3 bases and J by 9 bases. In DNA form, the CDR3 reads TGCGCCAGCAGCCATGACGGGACTAGCGAGGCTGAGCAGTTCTTC. This codes for CASSHDGTSEAEQFF.

Notes on this clonotype: At one end, the junction sequence differs from germline, possibly due to a read error. The chain joins TRBV4-2 to TRBJ2-1; tentatively, D is TRBD2 (5 bases). CDR1 and CDR2 from the germline V gene are LGHNA and YNFKEQ. The CDR3 is made up of 15 amino acids. In DNA, the CDR3 is TGTGGCAGCAGTCAAGACTACAACTCCTACAATGAGCAGTTCTTC. Translation: CGSSQDYNSYNEQFF.

This clonotype has a single count. The chain employs TRBV29-1 and TRBJ2-1; unclear D gene. This CDR3 has 16 amino acids. Germline V gene sequence: CDR1 SQVTM, CDR2 ANQGSEA. CDR3 in amino acids: CNANEATPGGMGEQFF. DNA of the CDR3: TGCAACGCTAACGAGGCCACACCTGGTGGCATGGGTGAGCAGTTCTTC.

The rearrangement uses TRBV4-3 and TRBJ2-1; D uncertain. CDR3 length: 18 residues. Trimming stripped 0 bases from V and 0 bases from J, with 15 bases between. In germline, CDR1 is LGHNA, CDR2 YSLEER. CDR3 amino acids: CASSQDLAVGSSYNEQFF. As DNA, the CDR3 is TGCGCCAGCAGCCAAGATTTGGCGGTCGGCAGCTCCTACAATGAGCAGTTCTTC.

On this clonotype itself: A read error may account for a junction end that differs from germline. This chain uses TRBV7-3 with TRBJ2-1; TRBD2 matches 7 bases. The CDR3 totals 17 residues. CDR1 is SGHTA and CDR2 is FQGTGA in the germline V gene. The chain's CDR3 is CTSSLSGGSISYNEQFF. The CDR3 DNA reads as TGTACCAGCAGCTTAAGCGGCGGGAGCATATCCTACAATGAGCAGTTCTTC.